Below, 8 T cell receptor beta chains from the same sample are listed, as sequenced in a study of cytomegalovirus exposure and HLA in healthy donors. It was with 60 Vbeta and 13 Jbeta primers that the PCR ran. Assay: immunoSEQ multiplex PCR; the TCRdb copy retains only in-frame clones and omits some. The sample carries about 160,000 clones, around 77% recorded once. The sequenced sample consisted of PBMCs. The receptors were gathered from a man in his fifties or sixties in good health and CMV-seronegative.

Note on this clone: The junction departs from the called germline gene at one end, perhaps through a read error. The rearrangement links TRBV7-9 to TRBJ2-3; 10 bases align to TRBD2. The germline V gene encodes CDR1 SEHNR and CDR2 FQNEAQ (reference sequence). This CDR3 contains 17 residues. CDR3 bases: TGTTCCAGCAGCTTAGGTGTCGGACTAGCGGACACAGATACGCAGTATTTT. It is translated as CSSSLGVGLADTDTQYF.

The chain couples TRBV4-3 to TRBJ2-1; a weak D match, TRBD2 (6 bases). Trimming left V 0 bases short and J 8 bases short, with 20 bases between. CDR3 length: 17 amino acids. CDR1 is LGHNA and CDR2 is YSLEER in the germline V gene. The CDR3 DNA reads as TGCGCCAGCAGCCAAGAAGAGGCTAGCGCGGAGATTTATGAGCAGTTCTTC. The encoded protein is CASSQEEASAEIYEQFF.

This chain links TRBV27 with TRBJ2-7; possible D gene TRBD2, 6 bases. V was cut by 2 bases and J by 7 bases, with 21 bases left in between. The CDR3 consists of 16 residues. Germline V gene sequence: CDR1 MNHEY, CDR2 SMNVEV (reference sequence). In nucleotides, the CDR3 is TGTGCCAGCAGTTTAAGTTTGGGAGGTCTCCCTCGTGAGCAGTACTTC. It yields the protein CASSLSLGGLPREQYF.

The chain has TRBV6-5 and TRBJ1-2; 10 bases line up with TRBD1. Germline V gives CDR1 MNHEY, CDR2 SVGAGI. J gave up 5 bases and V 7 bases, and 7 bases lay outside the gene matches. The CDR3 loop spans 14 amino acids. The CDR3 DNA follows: TGTGCCAGCAATCCGGGACAGGGGATGTATGGCTACACCTTC. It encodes CASNPGQGMYGYTF.

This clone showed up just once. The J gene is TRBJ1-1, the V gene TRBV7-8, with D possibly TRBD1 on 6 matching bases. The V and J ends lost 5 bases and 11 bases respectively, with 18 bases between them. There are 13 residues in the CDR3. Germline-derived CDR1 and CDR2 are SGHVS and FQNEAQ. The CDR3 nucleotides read TGTGCCAGCAGCCCCCCTCGGGGGGCTAGGGCTTTCTTT. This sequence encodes CASSPPRGARAFF.

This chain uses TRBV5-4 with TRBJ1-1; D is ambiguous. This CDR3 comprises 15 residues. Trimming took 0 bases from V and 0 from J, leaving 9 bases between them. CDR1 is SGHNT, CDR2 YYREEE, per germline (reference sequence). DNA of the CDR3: TGTGCCAGCAGCTTGGATGGCCGCATGAACACTGAAGCTTTCTTT. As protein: CASSLDGRMNTEAFF.

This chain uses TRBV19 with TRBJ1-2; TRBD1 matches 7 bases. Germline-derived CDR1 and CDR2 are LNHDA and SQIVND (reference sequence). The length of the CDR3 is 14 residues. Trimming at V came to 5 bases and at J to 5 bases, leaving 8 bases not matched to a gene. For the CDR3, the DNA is TGTGCCAGTAGTCAAACCCACAGGGGATATGGCTACACCTTC. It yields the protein CASSQTHRGYGYTF.

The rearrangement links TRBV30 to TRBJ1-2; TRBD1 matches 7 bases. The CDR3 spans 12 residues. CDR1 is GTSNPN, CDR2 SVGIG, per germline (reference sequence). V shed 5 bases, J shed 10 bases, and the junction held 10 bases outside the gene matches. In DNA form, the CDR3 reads TGTGCCTGGGACAAGACAGGGCTCCCCTACACCTTC. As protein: CAWDKTGLPYTF.